The 21 T cell receptor beta chains reported below all come from one sample, sequenced in a study of T cell repertoires in cytomegalovirus infection. No antigen has been identified for these receptors. MiXCR, applied by TCRdb to the reads, yields one record per CDR3 protein. In the table there are about 920,000 distinct CDR3 sequences, about a third of which are singletons. The sequenced sample was cultured CD8+ T cells from PBMCs, obtained from culture after CMV antigen stimulation. Source of these receptors: a human donor in good health (CMV status not recorded). Some clones in this sample may be carry-over from other donors' samples.

The V gene is TRBV6-8, the J gene TRBJ2-1, with TRBD2 matching over 11 bases. Germline-derived CDR1 and CDR2 are MNHGY and SAAAGT. CDR3 length: 16 amino acids. The junction had 5 bases not matched to a gene; V was cut back by 7 bases and J by 0 bases. In nucleotides, the CDR3 is TGTGCCAGCACATATGGACTAGCGGGCTCCTACAATGAGCAGTTCTTC. Its protein product is CASTYGLAGSYNEQFF.

This chain joins TRBV5-6 and TRBJ2-5; 7 nucleotides agree with TRBD1. The CDR3 covers 16 residues. Germline V lookup: CDR1 SGHDT, CDR2 YYEEEE. V shed 3 bases and J 3 bases; nucleotides not matched to a gene: 11. Written as DNA, the CDR3 is TGTGCCAGCAGCTCGTGGGTGACAGGGTTGGAAGAGACCCAGTACTTC. Translation gives CASSSWVTGLEETQYF.

This clonotype came up many times. The CDR3 DNA reads as TGTGCCAGCAGCTTCCTTTGGGGTAACACCGGGGAGCTGTTTTTT. Protein sequence: CASSFLWGNTGELFF. The J gene is TRBJ2-2, the V gene TRBV7-2; D is unclear. This CDR3 is 15 amino acids long. V dropped 3 bases and J dropped 2 bases, with 10 bases sitting between them. Germline CDR1 SGHTA, CDR2 FQGNSA.

The CDR3 protein is CASSYSRRTSGFNEQFF. CDR3 DNA: TGTGCCAGCAGTTACTCTAGACGGACTAGCGGGTTCAATGAGCAGTTCTTC. The chain carries TRBV6-2 or TRBV6-3 and TRBJ2-1; TRBD2 matches at 11 bases. Germline CDR1 MNHEY, CDR2 SVGEGT. The J segment lost 6 bases and the V segment lost 0 bases, leaving 7 bases of the junction unmatched. The CDR3 length is 17 residues.

This clonotype was counted at least ten times. The gene calls are TRBV27 and TRBJ1-2; D possibly corresponds to TRBD1 (5 bases). The CDR3 totals 14 residues. V was clipped by 5 bases and J by 2 bases, with 12 bases between them. From germline, CDR1 is MNHEY and CDR2 SMNVEV (reference sequence). The CDR3 DNA is TGTGCCAGCAGTCCCGCCGGGGCAAACTATGGCTACACCTTC. Its protein is CASSPAGANYGYTF.

In this sample, this clonotype turned up a few times. A junction end diverges from the germline sequence, so it may reflect a read error. The V and J genes are TRBV6-1 and TRBJ2-5; D remains ambiguous. This CDR3 comprises 10 residues. Germline CDR1 reads MNHNS; CDR2 reads SASEGT. The chain's CDR3 is CASGGVFGDF. The CDR3 nucleotides are TGTGCCAGCGGTGGAGTGTTCGGAGACTTC.

This clonotype was found a few times. V and J are TRBV5-6 and TRBJ2-2; the D is unclear. The CDR3 is made up of 14 amino acids. CDR1 is SGHDT, CDR2 YYEEEE, per germline. V gave up 4 bases and J gave up 0 bases, with 7 bases separating them. The CDR3 nucleotides are TGTGCCAGCAGCGCCGGTACGAACACCGGGGAGCTGTTTTTT. Translating gives CASSAGTNTGELFF.

About this clonotype itself: The junction differs from germline at one of its ends, possibly a read error. The J gene is TRBJ2-5, the V gene TRBV7-7; D possibly matches TRBD1 or TRBD2 (5 bases each). Per germline, CDR1 SSHAT and CDR2 FNYEAQ (reference sequence). The CDR3 runs 15 residues. The CDR3 spells CASSPRSGSGETQYF. CDR3 sequence (DNA): TGTGCTAGCAGCCCAAGGTCAGGGTCGGGGGAGACCCAGTACTTC.

Turning to this clonotype: This may be a read error: a much more frequent sequence differs by one nucleotide. The missing conserved phenylalanine or tryptophan at the end of this CDR3 makes a read error likely. The rearrangement joins TRBV7-6 to TRBJ1-4; D gene unclear. Germline CDR1 SGHVS, CDR2 FNYEAQ. Trimming removed 5 bases from V and 5 bases from J, with 9 bases in between. The CDR3 loop spans 13 amino acids. The CDR3, as DNA: TGTGCCAGCAGCCCCAGGAGGAATGAAAAACTGTTTCTT. Its translation: CASSPRRNEKLFL.

This clonotype was detected only a few times. V gene TRBV7-6 combines with J gene TRBJ2-3; 7 bases agree with TRBD1. V shed 2 bases, J shed 0 bases, and the junction held 2 bases outside the gene matches. Germline V lookup: CDR1 SGHVS, CDR2 FNYEAQ. This CDR3 has 15 amino acids. The CDR3 loop is CASSLQGDSTDTQYF. The CDR3 bases are TGTGCCAGCAGCTTACAGGGGGATAGCACAGATACGCAGTATTTT.

The chain combines TRBV19 with TRBJ2-2; 14 nucleotides line up with TRBD2. The CDR3 runs to 15 residues. Germline lookup yields CDR1 LNHDA and CDR2 SQIVND (reference sequence). Losses at the gene ends were 8 bases for V and 4 bases for J; bases not matched to a gene: 3. DNA of the CDR3: TGTGCCAGTGGGACTAGCGGGGGACGCACCGGGGAGCTGTTTTTT. This codes for CASGTSGGRTGELFF.

As regards this clonotype: This sequence may be a read error, since a much larger clone differs from it by one base. The CDR3 end shows no conserved phenylalanine or tryptophan, and so a read error is likely. V gene TRBV7-2 combines with J gene TRBJ2-7; 11 bases are a match to TRBD2. The CDR3 totals 17 residues. Germline lookup yields CDR1 SGHTA and CDR2 FQGNSA. V lost 0 bases, J lost 0 bases, and 4 bases stayed unmatched. DNA for the CDR3: TGTGCCAGCAGCTTAGCGTCTAGCGGGGGGCTCTCCTACGAGCAGTACTCC. Its protein is CASSLASSGGLSYEQYS.

At least ten counts were recorded for this clonotype. The chain combines TRBV12-3 or TRBV12-4 with TRBJ2-1; TRBD2 aligns across 9 bases. V was clipped by 6 bases and J by 7 bases; unmatched bases: 7. The CDR3 contains 14 residues. The CDR3 sequence is CASSVAGAGNEQFF. The CDR3, as DNA: TGTGCCAGCAGCGTAGCGGGGGCCGGGAATGAGCAGTTCTTC.

This clonotype was picked up a small number of times. This chain joins TRBV5-6 and TRBJ2-1, with D perhaps given as TRBD1 or TRBD2 (5 bases each). The germline gives CDR1 SGHDT, CDR2 YYEEEE. V was trimmed by 0 bases and J by 7 bases, leaving 17 bases between them. The CDR3 spans 16 residues. CDR3 protein: CASSLAFRGLKNEQFF. CDR3 sequence (DNA): TGTGCCAGCAGCTTGGCTTTTCGGGGCCTAAAAAATGAGCAGTTCTTC.

The J gene is TRBJ2-3, the V gene TRBV14, with D hard to call. The V gene lost 1 base and the J gene lost 4 bases, with 6 bases spanning the gap. Germline values: CDR1 SGHDN, CDR2 FVKESK. The CDR3 runs to 13 residues. CDR3 coding DNA: TGTGCCAGCAGCCAAGGTCTCCCAGATACGCAGTATTTT. The encoded protein is CASSQGLPDTQYF. The whole variable domain, filled in from reference TRBV14 and TRBJ2-3, reads EAGVTQFPSHSVIEKGQTVTLRCDPISGHDNLYWYRRVMGKEIKFLLHFVKESKQDESGMPNNRFLAERTGGTYSTLKVQPAELEDSGVYFCASSQGLPDTQYFGPGTRLTVL.

In this sample, this clonotype turned up a few times. The rearrangement links TRBV9 to TRBJ2-1; no clear D. The V end was cut by 1 base, the J end by 6 bases, with 5 bases between. The germline V gene encodes CDR1 SGDLS and CDR2 YYNGEE. The CDR3 runs 12 residues. This CDR3 is CASSVQSNEQFF. The CDR3 region has the DNA TGTGCCAGCAGCGTACAGAGCAATGAGCAGTTCTTC.

CDR3 nucleotides: TGTGCCAGCAGTTTGTTTGCGGGGGACCCAGATACGCAGTATTTT. It encodes CASSLFAGDPDTQYF. The chain joins TRBV27 to TRBJ2-3; 7 bases fit TRBD2. V shed 3 bases, J shed 4 bases, and the junction held 7 bases outside the gene matches. This CDR3 comprises 15 residues. Germline-derived CDR1 and CDR2 are MNHEY and SMNVEV (reference sequence).

At least ten counts were recorded for this clonotype. The chain couples TRBV12-3 or TRBV12-4 to TRBJ2-3, with no clear D. The CDR3 totals 16 residues. Trimming cost V 6 bases and J 4 bases, with 20 bases left between them. This chain's CDR3 is CASSRGGRSLADTQYF. In DNA form, the CDR3 reads TGTGCCAGCAGCCGCGGCGGTCGGTCGTTAGCAGATACGCAGTATTTT.

This clonotype was seen many times. The chain recombines TRBV7-8 with TRBJ2-3, with TRBD2 as a possible D gene (7 bases). The CDR3 is 17 residues long. V was cut by 5 bases and J by 6 bases, with 24 bases left in between. In germline, CDR1 is SGHVS, CDR2 FQNEAQ. The CDR3 DNA sequence: TGTGCCAGCAGCCCCCATCGGAGGACTAGGGGGACCGATACGCAGTATTTT. This encodes CASSPHRRTRGTDTQYF.

The J gene is TRBJ2-5, the V gene TRBV12-3 or TRBV12-4; 8 bases are a match to TRBD1. Germline trimming cut 5 bases from V and 4 bases from J; bases unmatched to any gene: 6. This CDR3 is 14 amino acids long. In nucleotides, the CDR3 is TGTGCCAGCAGTCAGCACGACAGGGGAGAGACCCAGTACTTC. It specifies CASSQHDRGETQYF.

The V gene is TRBV7-9, the J gene TRBJ1-6, with 8 positions matching TRBD1. Germline CDR1 is SEHNR and CDR2 is FQNEAQ (reference sequence). V lost 5 bases and J lost 6; bases outside the gene matches: 9. CDR3 length: 16 amino acids. This CDR3 is CASSPPTGGANSPLHF. The DNA for the CDR3 is TGTGCCAGCAGCCCGCCCACAGGGGGAGCTAATTCACCCCTCCACTTT.